These 26 T cell receptor beta chains share one sample of origin, sequenced in a study of blood T cells in healthy people across ages. Combining a sample-barcoded 5' primer with a J-beta primer mix, a second PCR ran for roughly 7 to 12 cycles. Each CDR3 protein is one row after TCRdb ran MiXCR on the 5' RACE reads. Of about 680,000 distinct CDR3 sequences listed, roughly 49% were seen once; the top ten hold approximately 32%. The sequenced sample consisted of blood. These receptors originate from a woman between 55 and 75 years old in good health.

This clonotype has a handful of counts. J is TRBJ2-3 and V is TRBV5-6; D remains unclear. CDR1 is SGHDT, CDR2 YYEEEE, per germline. Trimming took 2 bases from V and 0 from J, leaving 10 bases between them. The CDR3 is made up of 15 amino acids. In DNA form, the CDR3 reads TGTGCCAGCAGCTTTAGGGTGATCAGCACAGATACGCAGTATTTT. Translated: CASSFRVISTDTQYF.

The table lists this clonotype with a few counts. The genes are TRBV9 and TRBJ1-1, with D unclear. The V gene lost 4 bases and the J gene lost 2 bases, with 15 bases spanning the gap. The CDR3 length is 15 residues. Germline V gives CDR1 SGDLS, CDR2 YYNGEE. Here the CDR3 reads CASSNRANGNTEAFF. The CDR3 coding sequence is TGTGCCAGCAGCAACCGGGCGAACGGAAACACTGAAGCTTTCTTT. The full variable domain, in which reference TRBV9 and TRBJ1-1 provide the parts outside the CDR3, is DSGVTQTPKHLITATGQRVTLRCSPRSGDLSVYWYQQSLDQGLQFLIQYYNGEERAKGNILERFSAQQFPDLHSELNLSSLELGDSALYFCASSNRANGNTEAFFGQGTRLTVV.

This chain joins TRBV28 and TRBJ1-1; TRBD1 agrees at 8 bases. The CDR3 is 16 residues long. V gave up 7 bases and J gave up 5 bases; unmatched junction bases: 15. Germline CDR1 MDHEN, CDR2 SYDVKM. CDR3 DNA sequence: TGTGCCAGCATTTGGGGGACGACAGGGGCGCGGACTGAAGCTTTCTTT. Amino acid sequence: CASIWGTTGARTEAFF. Using reference TRBV28 and TRBJ1-1 for the parts outside the CDR3, the full variable domain is DVKVTQSSRYLVKRTGEKVFLECVQDMDHENMFWYRQDPGLGLRLIYFSYDVKMKEKGDIPEGYSVSREKKERFSLILESASTNQTSMYLCASIWGTTGARTEAFFGQGTRLTVV.

The V and J genes are TRBV30 and TRBJ2-3; D possibly uses TRBD1 or TRBD2 (5 bases each). In germline, CDR1 is GTSNPN, CDR2 SVGIG (reference sequence). The CDR3 is 14 residues long. Trimming removed 2 bases at V and 2 bases at J, with 11 bases between. CDR3 DNA: TGTGCCTGGAGTTTGGGGGAACCCACAGATACGCAGTATTTT. Translating it yields CAWSLGEPTDTQYF.

As for this clonotype: The junction and the germline gene differ at one end; a read error may be behind it. This chain links TRBV6-5 with TRBJ2-1; 12 positions match TRBD2. CDR1 and CDR2 from the germline V gene are MNHEY and SVGAGI. This CDR3 contains 15 residues. Written as DNA, the CDR3 is TGTGCCAGCACGGGAACTAGCGGGAGGTCGAATGTGCAGTTCTTC. Encoded protein: CASTGTSGRSNVQFF.

In this sample, this clonotype turned up a few times. The chain couples TRBV10-3 to TRBJ2-2; 7 bases line up with TRBD1. This CDR3 has 16 amino acids. V lost 6 bases and J lost 3; bases outside the gene matches: 10. Germline V lookup: CDR1 ENHRY, CDR2 SYGVKD. The CDR3 nucleotides are TGTGCCATCAGGGAAGGGACAGCCTTAGACACCGGGGAGCTGTTTTTT. It codes for CAIREGTALDTGELFF.

The chain has TRBV7-9 and TRBJ2-7, with D maybe TRBD1 (6 bases). Germline V gene lookup returns CDR1 SEHNR and CDR2 FQNEAQ (reference sequence). Trimming took 4 bases from V and 3 from J, leaving 16 bases between them. CDR3 length equals 15 residues. CDR3 sequence (DNA): TGTGCCAGCAGCTCCAGGACAGAGATTAACTACGAGCAGTACTTC. Its translation: CASSSRTEINYEQYF.

The chain joins TRBV29-1 to TRBJ1-1; 7 bases fit TRBD1. V shed 6 bases, J shed 4 bases, and the junction held 14 bases outside the gene matches. This CDR3 is 15 amino acids long. Germline CDR1 reads SQVTM; CDR2 reads ANQGSEA. The CDR3 coding sequence is TGCAGCGTAGCCTTTACCGGGACAGATACCACTGAAGCTTTCTTT. Encoded protein: CSVAFTGTDTTEAFF.

This chain connects TRBV7-2 to TRBJ1-5, with 9 bases lining up with TRBD1. J was trimmed by 4 bases and V by 6 bases; bases with no gene match: 7. The germline V gene has CDR1 SGHTA and CDR2 FQGNSA. The CDR3 length is 15 residues. This CDR3 reads CASSTGQGWNQPQHF. As DNA, the CDR3 is TGTGCCAGCAGTACCGGACAGGGGTGGAATCAGCCCCAGCATTTT.

This chain uses TRBV29-1 with TRBJ1-2; the D is unclear. CDR3 length: 13 amino acids. Germline V gives CDR1 SQVTM, CDR2 ANQGSEA. The V end lost 7 bases, the J end lost 4 bases, and 16 bases lay between the germline ends. The CDR3 spells CSALDTLGYGYTF. In DNA, the CDR3 is TGCAGCGCTTTAGACACCTTAGGCTATGGCTACACCTTC.

This clonotype has ten or more counts. The rearrangement joins TRBV20-1 to TRBJ2-7; 9 bases agree with TRBD1. V was clipped by 4 bases and J by 4 bases; unmatched bases: 5. The CDR3 length is 13 residues. Per germline, CDR1 DFQATT and CDR2 SNEGSKA (reference sequence). The CDR3 DNA sequence: TGCAGTGCTAAAACAGGGGGCAAGTACGAGCAGTACTTC. Its translation: CSAKTGGKYEQYF.

The sample holds a few counts of this clonotype. The chain employs TRBV7-2 and TRBJ2-5; D may be TRBD1 or TRBD2 (6 bases each). The CDR3 is made up of 15 amino acids. Trimming took off 8 bases at V and 4 bases at J, with 20 bases between the two ends. Germline V CDR1 and CDR2: SGHTA, FQGNSA. The DNA of the CDR3 is TGTGCCAGCTCCTGGGCCGGGGGCGTACGAGAGACCCAGTACTTC. This sequence encodes CASSWAGGVRETQYF.

The chain links TRBV29-1 to TRBJ1-2; D might be TRBD1 (5 bases). From germline, CDR1 is SQVTM and CDR2 ANQGSEA. This CDR3 spans 13 amino acids. The V end lost 0 bases, the J end lost 4 bases, and 9 bases lay between the germline ends. CDR3 DNA sequence: TGCAGCGTTGAAGATCTCGGGGCCTATGGCTACACCTTC. Protein product: CSVEDLGAYGYTF.

The chain links TRBV28 to TRBJ2-3; D unclear. V was trimmed by 5 bases and J by 3 bases, leaving 9 bases between them. Germline assignment: CDR1 MDHEN and CDR2 SYDVKM. CDR3 size: 13 residues. This chain's CDR3 is CASSTPKTDTQYF. The CDR3 nucleotides are TGTGCCAGCAGTACCCCTAAGACAGATACGCAGTATTTT. The full variable domain, its missing parts supplied by reference TRBV28 and TRBJ2-3, is DVKVTQSSRYLVKRTGEKVFLECVQDMDHENMFWYRQDPGLGLRLIYFSYDVKMKEKGDIPEGYSVSREKKERFSLILESASTNQTSMYLCASSTPKTDTQYFGPGTRLTVL.

The chain couples TRBV7-2 to TRBJ2-1, with D perhaps matching TRBD2 (5 bases). V shed 5 bases and J shed 7 bases, with 15 bases lying between them. In germline, CDR1 is SGHTA, CDR2 FQGNSA. The CDR3 loop spans 14 amino acids. The CDR3 DNA follows: TGTGCCAGCAGCCCCCCGCGCGGGTTAAATGAGCAGTTCTTC. Translated, it gives CASSPPRGLNEQFF.

This clonotype was observed a single time. The gene calls are TRBV7-2 and TRBJ1-1; the D is unclear. Germline CDR1 reads SGHTA; CDR2 reads FQGNSA. This CDR3 has 14 residues. Deletions cut 0 bases from V and 1 base from J, with 6 bases between. The CDR3 nucleotides read TGTGCCAGCAGCTTAGCCCTACAGAACACTGAAGCTTTCTTT. It specifies CASSLALQNTEAFF.

The genes are TRBV4-3 and TRBJ1-5; D ambiguous. CDR3 length: 14 amino acids. Germline V gives CDR1 LGHNA, CDR2 YSLEER. Trimming left V 1 base short and J 9 bases short, with 13 bases between. CDR3 sequence reads: CASSQVSRMGPQHF. In DNA form, the CDR3 reads TGCGCCAGCAGCCAAGTATCCCGGATGGGGCCCCAGCATTTT.

The V and J genes are TRBV15 and TRBJ2-4, with D perhaps matching TRBD2 (6 bases). V was trimmed by 5 bases and J by 0 bases, leaving 14 bases between them. The CDR3 has 16 amino acids. CDR1 and CDR2 (germline): LNHNV, YYDKDF (reference sequence). The CDR3, as DNA: TGTGCCACCAGCTCGGGAGACTCTTTAGCCAAAAACATTCAGTACTTC. This translates into CATSSGDSLAKNIQYF. The complete variable domain, with remaining parts taken from reference TRBV15 and TRBJ2-4, reads DAMVIQNPRYQVTQFGKPVTLSCSQTLNHNVMYWYQQKSSQAPKLLFHYYDKDFNNEADTPDNFQSRRPNTSFCFLDIRSPGLGDTAMYLCATSSGDSLAKNIQYFGAGTRLSVL.

The chain is built from TRBV6-2 or TRBV6-3 and TRBJ1-2; no clear D gene. The CDR3 contains 11 residues. Germline CDR1 reads MNHEY; CDR2 reads SVGEGT. V was shortened by 6 bases and J by 8 bases, with 10 bases between the two germline ends. The CDR3 loop reads CASSPESGYTF. CDR3 sequence (DNA): TGTGCCAGCAGCCCCGAGTCGGGCTACACCTTC.

This clonotype has at least ten counts. V gene TRBV7-2 combines with J gene TRBJ2-1; 7 nucleotides align to TRBD2. The end of the DNA is better explained by TRBJ2-7, so the J call may be wrong. Germline V lookup: CDR1 SGHTA, CDR2 FQGNSA. The CDR3 extends over 16 amino acids. CDR3 bases: TGTGCCAGCAGCGGCGGAAGGGAGGGCTCCTACAATGAGCAGTACTTC. Protein sequence: CASSGGREGSYNEQYF.

V gene TRBV7-2 combines with J gene TRBJ2-7; 9 bases fit TRBD2. The CDR3 extends over 15 amino acids. After removal of 0 bases from V and 6 bases from J, the junction contained 6 bases not matched to a gene. Germline values: CDR1 SGHTA, CDR2 FQGNSA. CDR3 DNA sequence: TGTGCCAGCAGCTTAGCTGGTAGCGGGAGCAGCGAGCAGTACTTC. It encodes CASSLAGSGSSEQYF.

The table lists this clonotype with a few counts. The chain combines TRBV4-3 with TRBJ2-3, with D possibly being TRBD2 (5 bases). The CDR3 runs to 14 residues. Deletions cut 3 bases from V and 2 bases from J, with 9 bases between. Looked up from germline, CDR1 is LGHNA and CDR2 is YSLEER. CDR3 in DNA: TGCGCCAGCAGCCAGGACTCCTTCACAGATACGCAGTATTTT. This codes for CASSQDSFTDTQYF.

The chain joins TRBV7-6 to TRBJ2-1, with TRBD1 matching over 8 bases. The CDR3 runs 16 residues. The germline V gene encodes CDR1 SGHVS and CDR2 FNYEAQ. V lost 0 bases to trimming and J lost 4 bases; unmatched junction nucleotides: 5. CDR3 in amino acids: CASSLAGQAFYNEQFF. The CDR3 DNA follows: TGTGCCAGCAGCTTAGCGGGACAGGCTTTTTACAATGAGCAGTTCTTC. The full variable domain, completed using reference TRBV7-6 and TRBJ2-1, is GAGVSQSPRYKVTKRGQDVALRCDPISGHVSLYWYRQALGQGPEFLTYFNYEAQQDKSGLPNDRFSAERPEGSISTLTIQRTEQRDSAMYRCASSLAGQAFYNEQFFGPGTRLTVL.

Details on this clonotype: A clone one base away is much larger, so this may be a read error. The chain recombines TRBV5-1 with TRBJ2-7; no definite D call. Per germline, CDR1 SGHRS and CDR2 YFSETQ. The CDR3 is 13 residues long. Trimming pared 0 bases from V and 4 bases from J, leaving 8 bases between. Here the CDR3 reads CASSLGGEYEQYF. CDR3 DNA sequence: TGCGCCAGCAGCTTGGGTGGCGAGTACGAGCAGTACTTC.

V usage is TRBV5-6 and J usage is TRBJ2-1; D not resolved. Germline CDR1 and CDR2: SGHDT and YYEEEE. The CDR3 is 15 amino acids. The ends were cut back, 3 bases at V and 2 bases at J, with 12 bases in the middle. CDR3: CASSSTHSAYNEQFF. The CDR3 coding sequence is TGTGCCAGCAGCTCGACCCATTCCGCCTACAATGAGCAGTTCTTC. Complete variable domain (other parts from reference TRBV5-6 and TRBJ2-1): DAGVTQSPTHLIKTRGQQVTLRCSPKSGHDTVSWYQQALGQGPQFIFQYYEEEERQRGNFPDRFSGHQFPNYSSELNVNALLLGDSALYLCASSSTHSAYNEQFFGPGTRLTVL.

This clonotype was seen a handful of times. V usage is TRBV3-1 and J usage is TRBJ2-7; no clear D. V lost 1 base to trimming and J lost 2 bases, with 9 bases between them. This CDR3 contains 14 residues. The germline CDR1 and CDR2 sequences are LGHDT and YNNKEL (reference sequence). CDR3 protein: CASSQGRIAYEQYF. The CDR3, as DNA: TGTGCCAGCAGCCAAGGTCGGATAGCCTACGAGCAGTACTTC.